The 21 T cell receptor beta chains below were found in one sample sequenced in a study of identical twins. One entry per CDR3 protein, called by TCRdb with MiXCR from the 5' RACE reads. The table lists some 1,700,000 distinct CDR3 sequences, 32% of them singletons. The sample taken for sequencing was cord blood. These receptors were taken from a newborn girl in good health.

This clonotype was detected many times. This chain uses TRBV12-3 or TRBV12-4 with TRBJ2-5; D unclear. The CDR3 sequence is 13 residues long. V was pared by 4 bases and J by 5 bases, with 11 bases between. CDR3: CASSSPPGETQYF. The CDR3 region has the DNA TGTGCCAGCAGTTCACCTCCCGGGGAGACCCAGTACTTC.

This clonotype appeared a few times. The chain has TRBV20-1 and TRBJ1-1; 7 bases match TRBD1. V gave up 0 bases and J gave up 1 base; unmatched junction bases: 5. In germline, CDR1 is DFQATT, CDR2 SNEGSKA (reference sequence). The CDR3 has 15 amino acids. The DNA for the CDR3 is TGCAGTGCTAGAGATCCGGACAGGCCGAACACTGAAGCTTTCTTT. Protein sequence: CSARDPDRPNTEAFF.

The chain carries TRBV5-4 and TRBJ2-3, with D possibly matching TRBD2 (5 bases). Deletions cut 4 bases from V and 13 bases from J, with 16 bases between. The CDR3 spans 12 residues. Germline V gives CDR1 SGHNT, CDR2 YYREEE (reference sequence). Here the CDR3 reads CASSLEPRGEYF. The CDR3 bases are TGTGCCAGCAGCCTCGAACCTCGGGGAGAGTATTTT.

J is TRBJ2-7 and V is TRBV29-1, with 9 bases lining up with TRBD2. There are 15 residues in the CDR3. The V gene's germline CDR1 is SQVTM and CDR2 ANQGSEA. Unmatched junction bases numbered 11, after V lost 1 base and J lost 7 bases. The CDR3 DNA sequence: TGCAGCGTTGAAGCAGTGCGGGAGGGCCCTGATGAGCAGTACTTC. Its protein product is CSVEAVREGPDEQYF.

The gene calls are TRBV20-1 and TRBJ2-3, with D tentatively TRBD2 (6 bases). Germline CDR1 DFQATT, CDR2 SNEGSKA (reference sequence). V was pared by 5 bases and J by 3 bases, with 15 bases between. The CDR3 has 14 residues. The chain's CDR3 is CSAFQSSGTDTQYF. CDR3 nucleotides: TGCAGTGCTTTTCAGAGCAGCGGGACAGATACGCAGTATTTT.

This sequence joins TRBV4-1 and TRBJ1-4; possible D gene TRBD1, 6 bases. The CDR3 has 15 amino acids. In germline, CDR1 is MGHRA, CDR2 YSYEKL. V was cut by 4 bases and J by 6 bases, with 15 bases left in between. The CDR3 nucleotides read TGCGCCAGCAGCCCTCAGGGGACGGTGGATGAAAAACTGTTTTTT. Translating gives CASSPQGTVDEKLFF.

CDR3 coding DNA: TGCAGCGTTGAACGGGCACGGGGCTACGAGCAGTACTTC. Translation gives CSVERARGYEQYF. The genes are TRBV29-1 and TRBJ2-7; D may be TRBD2 (5 bases). The V gene lost 2 bases and the J gene lost 3 bases, with 11 bases spanning the gap. This CDR3 is built from 13 residues. Germline V gene sequence: CDR1 SQVTM, CDR2 ANQGSEA.

The CDR3 spells CASLWGQATSGANVLTF. DNA of the CDR3: TGTGCCAGCCTCTGGGGACAGGCTACCTCTGGGGCCAACGTCCTGACTTTC. The rearrangement links TRBV6-1 to TRBJ2-6; 8 bases map to TRBD1. CDR3 length: 17 residues. CDR1 and CDR2 (germline): MNHNS, SASEGT. V was clipped by 8 bases and J by 0 bases; unmatched bases: 9.

This clonotype has only a few counts. The rearrangement uses TRBV7-2 and TRBJ2-1; 14 nucleotides line up with TRBD2. J was trimmed by 0 bases and V by 0 bases; bases with no gene match: 1. The CDR3 is 18 residues long. CDR1 is SGHTA, CDR2 FQGNSA, per germline. The CDR3 coding sequence is TGTGCCAGCAGCTTAGCGGGGACTAGCGGGAGCTCCTACAATGAGCAGTTCTTC. Translated: CASSLAGTSGSSYNEQFF.

The chain links TRBV11-2 to TRBJ2-5; 8 bases match TRBD1. The CDR3 consists of 16 residues. The germline V gene encodes CDR1 SGHAT and CDR2 FQNNGV. J lost 1 base, V lost 2 bases, and 6 bases had no gene match. The CDR3 DNA is TGTGCCAGCAGCTTAATGCAGGGGGCACTCCAAGAGACCCAGTACTTC. It encodes CASSLMQGALQETQYF.

This clonotype was recorded once. This chain joins TRBV20-1 and TRBJ2-7; D ambiguous. The CDR3 runs 10 residues. Germline CDR1 DFQATT, CDR2 SNEGSKA (reference sequence). Trimming cost V 6 bases and J 7 bases, with 10 bases left between them. The CDR3, as DNA: TGCAGTGCCCCTATCGCTGAGCAGTACTTC. Protein sequence: CSAPIAEQYF.

This chain uses TRBV28 with TRBJ2-7, with 8 positions matching TRBD2. With 6 bases clipped from V and 2 bases from J, the junction kept 6 bases outside the gene matches. The CDR3 totals 14 residues. The germline gives CDR1 MDHEN, CDR2 SYDVKM. DNA for the CDR3: TGTGCCAGCAGGAGACTAGCGAATCCCTACGAGCAGTACTTC. Encoded protein: CASRRLANPYEQYF.

The V gene is TRBV12-3 or TRBV12-4, the J gene TRBJ2-4; 12 bases align to TRBD1. Matching the DNA end better, TRBJ2-7 makes the J call doubtful. CDR3 size: 15 residues. CDR3 bases: TGTGCCAGCAGCCCCGGGACAGGGGGCTACTACGAGCAGTACTTC. Amino acid sequence: CASSPGTGGYYEQYF.

This chain joins TRBV20-1 and TRBJ2-5, with D tentatively TRBD1 (5 bases). This CDR3 is 13 amino acids long. Per germline, CDR1 DFQATT and CDR2 SNEGSKA (reference sequence). Trimming shortened V by 1 base and J by 0 bases, and 6 bases separated the two germline ends. The CDR3 reads CSARVRDQETQYF. The CDR3 DNA sequence: TGCAGTGCTAGAGTCAGGGACCAAGAGACCCAGTACTTC.

This clonotype was observed a few times. The rearrangement links TRBV5-8 to TRBJ2-1; TRBD1 is a possible D gene (6 bases). The DNA end favors TRBJ2-7, so the J call may be wrong. Germline lookup yields CDR1 SGHTS and CDR2 YDEGEE. This CDR3 contains 16 residues. CDR3 sequence reads: CASSLVRGTIYNEQYF. The CDR3 DNA follows: TGTGCCAGCAGCTTGGTTAGGGGGACAATCTACAATGAGCAGTACTTC.

The chain joins TRBV28 to TRBJ1-4; 8 positions agree with TRBD1. The CDR3 loop spans 19 amino acids. Germline lookup yields CDR1 MDHEN and CDR2 SYDVKM. After removal of 5 bases from V and 0 bases from J, the junction contained 14 bases not matched to a gene. The CDR3 loop reads CASSPPYYRGRSTNEKLFF. DNA of the CDR3: TGTGCCAGCAGTCCCCCTTATTACAGGGGGAGGTCAACTAATGAAAAACTGTTTTTT.

This clonotype was seen only a few times. The chain recombines TRBV2 with TRBJ2-1, with 11 bases identical to TRBD2. The germline V gene encodes CDR1 SNHLY and CDR2 FYNNEI. V dropped 6 bases and J dropped 3; count of bases not matched to a gene: 10. The CDR3 is 17 residues long. The DNA for the CDR3 is TGTGCCAGCAGGATCACTAGCGGGGGAGGGCACTACAATGAGCAGTTCTTC. Translation gives CASRITSGGGHYNEQFF. The whole variable domain, filled in from reference TRBV2 and TRBJ2-1, reads EPEVTQTPSHQVTQMGQEVILRCVPISNHLYFYWYRQILGQKVEFLVSFYNNEISEKSEIFDDQFSVERPDGSNFTLKIRSTKLEDSAMYFCASRITSGGGHYNEQFFGPGTRLTVL.

This clonotype was counted only a few times. This sequence joins TRBV7-9 and TRBJ1-4; weak D call: TRBD1 (6 bases). Deletions cut 1 base from V and 8 bases from J, with 8 bases between. There are 13 residues in the CDR3. Germline V gives CDR1 SEHNR, CDR2 FQNEAQ (reference sequence). The CDR3 loop reads CASSLVGAEKLFF. The CDR3, as DNA: TGTGCCAGCAGCTTAGTGGGGGCCGAAAAACTGTTTTTT.

This clonotype was picked up a small number of times. V is TRBV29-1 and J is TRBJ1-1; TRBD1 aligns across 7 bases. The CDR3 contains 12 residues. Germline CDR1 is SQVTM and CDR2 is ANQGSEA. V lost 6 bases to trimming and J lost 5 bases; unmatched junction nucleotides: 6. As DNA, the CDR3 is TGCAGCGTCCTTACAGGGGAGACTGAAGCTTTCTTT. Translating it yields CSVLTGETEAFF.

The V gene is TRBV12-3 or TRBV12-4, the J gene TRBJ1-2, with D possibly matching TRBD1 (5 bases). The CDR3 sequence is 14 residues long. V was trimmed by 3 bases and J by 4 bases, leaving 12 bases between them. The CDR3 loop reads CASSFEGRSYGYTF. The CDR3 DNA sequence: TGTGCCAGCAGTTTTGAGGGACGCAGCTATGGCTACACCTTC.

The chain links TRBV2 to TRBJ2-3; 8 positions match TRBD2. The germline CDR1 and CDR2 sequences are SNHLY and FYNNEI. The V segment lost 2 bases and the J segment 2 bases; nucleotides outside the gene matches: 6. This CDR3 is 16 amino acids long. The CDR3: CASSEWELAATDTQYF. CDR3 nucleotides: TGTGCCAGCAGTGAATGGGAACTAGCGGCCACAGATACGCAGTATTTT.